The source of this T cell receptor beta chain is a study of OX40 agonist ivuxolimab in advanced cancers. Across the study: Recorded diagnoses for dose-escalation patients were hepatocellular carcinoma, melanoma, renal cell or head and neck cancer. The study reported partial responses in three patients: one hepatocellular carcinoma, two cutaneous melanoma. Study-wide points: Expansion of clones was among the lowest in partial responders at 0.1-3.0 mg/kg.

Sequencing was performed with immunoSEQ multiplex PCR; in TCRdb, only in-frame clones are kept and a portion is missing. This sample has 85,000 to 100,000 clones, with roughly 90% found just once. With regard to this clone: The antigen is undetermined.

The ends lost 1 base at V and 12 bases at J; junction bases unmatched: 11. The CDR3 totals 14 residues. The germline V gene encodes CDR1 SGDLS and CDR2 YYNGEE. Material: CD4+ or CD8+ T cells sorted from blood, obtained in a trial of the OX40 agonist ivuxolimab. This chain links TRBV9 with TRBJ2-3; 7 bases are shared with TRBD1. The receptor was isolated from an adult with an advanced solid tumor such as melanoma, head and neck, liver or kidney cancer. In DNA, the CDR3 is TGTGCCAGCAGCGTACACCACGCCGGGACAGCTCAGTATTTT. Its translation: CASSVHHAGTAQYF.